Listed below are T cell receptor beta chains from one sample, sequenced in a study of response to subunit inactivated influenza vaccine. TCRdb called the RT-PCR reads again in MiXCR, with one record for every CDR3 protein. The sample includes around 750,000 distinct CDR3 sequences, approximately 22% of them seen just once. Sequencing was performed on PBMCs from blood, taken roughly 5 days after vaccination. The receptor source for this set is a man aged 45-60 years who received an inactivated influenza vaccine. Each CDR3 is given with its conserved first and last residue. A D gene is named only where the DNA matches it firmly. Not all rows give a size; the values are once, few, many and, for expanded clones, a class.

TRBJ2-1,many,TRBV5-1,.,TGCGCCAGCAGCTTGGCCGGGACCAACTTTTACAATGAGCAGTTCTTC,CASSLAGTNFYNEQFF
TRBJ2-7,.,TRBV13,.,TGTGCCAGCAGCCGAGGCAGGTATCTCGACGAGCAGTACTTC,CASSRGRYLDEQYF
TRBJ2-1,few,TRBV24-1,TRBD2,TGTGCCACGGGACTAGCGGGAGGCCATGAGCAGTTCTTC,CATGLAGGHEQFF
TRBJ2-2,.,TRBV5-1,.,TGCGCCAGCAGCTTGGGTGTAACGAACACCGGGGAGCTGTTTTTT,CASSLGVTNTGELFF
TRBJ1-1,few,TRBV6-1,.,TGTGCCAGCAGTGAAGGGGCAGGGTTGGTCACTGAAGCTTTCTTT,CASSEGAGLVTEAFF
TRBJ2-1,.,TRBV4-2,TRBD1,TGTGCCAGCAGCCACCCCGGGACAGGGAACCATGAGCAGTTCTTC,CASSHPGTGNHEQFF
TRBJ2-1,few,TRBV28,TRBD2,TGTGCCAGCAGGTCCGGGGTGTGGGAGGGCCTCTACAATGAGCAGTTCTTC,CASRSGVWEGLYNEQFF
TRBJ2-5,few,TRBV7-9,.,TGTGCCAGCAGCTTAGGGCAGGTGGAGAACCAAGAGACCCAGTACTTC,CASSLGQVENQETQYF
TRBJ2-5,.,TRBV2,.,TGTGCCAGCATCCCCGAGGGAAGGGAGACCCAGTACTTC,CASIPEGRETQYF
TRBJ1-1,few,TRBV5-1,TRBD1,TGCGCCAGCCACAGGGGCTCGAAAACTGAAGCTTTCTTT,CASHRGSKTEAFF
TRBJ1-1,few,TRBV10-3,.,TGTGCCACGGGACCAGGGAACACTGAAGCTTTCTTT,CATGPGNTEAFF
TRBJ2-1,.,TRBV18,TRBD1,TGTGCCAGCTCAGCCCGGACAGGGGTGGGGGCGTTATACAATGAGCAGTTCTTC,CASSARTGVGALYNEQFF
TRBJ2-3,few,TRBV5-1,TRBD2,TGCGCCAGCAGCTTGGAGGGGAGCGGGGCAGATACGCAGTATTTT,CASSLEGSGADTQYF
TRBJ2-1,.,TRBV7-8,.,TGTGCCAGCAGCCCCGCCGGAACCTACTCCTACAATGAGCAGTTCTTC,CASSPAGTYSYNEQFF
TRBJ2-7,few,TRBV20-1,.,TGCAGTGCTAAGACAGAGATCTACGAGCAGTACTTC,CSAKTEIYEQYF
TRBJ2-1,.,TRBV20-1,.,TGCAGTGCTAGGGCCTTGCTACAGGGTTACAATGAGCAGTTCTTC,CSARALLQGYNEQFF
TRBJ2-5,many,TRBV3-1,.,TGCGCCAGCAGCCAACGGGGGCAAGAGACCCAGTACTTC,CASSQRGQETQYF
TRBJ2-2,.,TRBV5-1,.,TGCGCCAGCAGCGCCCCGGGACCAGACATTACAAACACCGGGGAGCTGTTTTTT,CASSAPGPDITNTGELFF
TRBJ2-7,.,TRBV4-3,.,TGCGCCAGCAGCCAAGAGGGCAGAGCCTACGAGCAGTACTTC,CASSQEGRAYEQYF
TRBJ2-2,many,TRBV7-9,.,TGTGCCAGCAGCTTATATGCTAGGAACACCGGGGAGCTGTTTTTT,CASSLYARNTGELFF
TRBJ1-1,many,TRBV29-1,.,TGCAGCGTTCCTGGGGGACGGGCTGTAAACACTGAAGCTTTCTTT,CSVPGGRAVNTEAFF
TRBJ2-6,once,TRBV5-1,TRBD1,TGCGCCAGCAGTTCCGGGACAGGGGCTTCTGGGGCCAACGTCCTGACTTTC,CASSSGTGASGANVLTF
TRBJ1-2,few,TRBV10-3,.,TGTGCCATCAGTGGCCCAACAAACTATGGCTACACCTTC,CAISGPTNYGYTF
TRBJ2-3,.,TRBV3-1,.,TGTGCCAGCAGCCAAGGACAGGTTGATAGCACAGATACGCAGTATTTT,CASSQGQVDSTDTQYF
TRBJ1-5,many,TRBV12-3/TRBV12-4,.,TGTGCCAGCAGTTTTGAGGGGAGCAATCAGCCCCAGCATTTT,CASSFEGSNQPQHF
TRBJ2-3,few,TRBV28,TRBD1,TGTGCCAGCACCACCGGGACAGGGGTAGGAGATACGCAGTATTTT,CASTTGTGVGDTQYF
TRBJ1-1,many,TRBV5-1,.,TGCGCCAGCAGTACGAACACTGAAGCTTTCTTT,CASSTNTEAFF
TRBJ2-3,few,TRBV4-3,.,TGCGCCAGCAGCCAAGACCACGAAGTCATGGCAGATACGCAGTATTTT,CASSQDHEVMADTQYF
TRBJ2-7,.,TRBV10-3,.,TGTGCCATCTCTGAGAACTTGGAGCAGTACTTC,CAISENLEQYF
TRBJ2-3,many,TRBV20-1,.,TGCAGTGCTCTCTCAGGGGGCACAGATACGCAGTATTTT,CSALSGGTDTQYF
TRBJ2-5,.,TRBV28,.,TGTGCCAGCAGTTTAGGGACCGGGACATCCATTAGGAAGGCCCAGTACTTC,CASSLGTGTSIRKAQYF
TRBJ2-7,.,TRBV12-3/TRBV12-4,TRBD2,TGTACCAGCAGTAATAGCGGGGGGAGCTCCTACGAGCAGTACTTC,CTSSNSGGSSYEQYF
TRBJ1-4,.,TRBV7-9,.,TGTGCCAGCAGCTTCTGGACGGAGAGAAATGAAAAACTGTTTTTT,CASSFWTERNEKLFF
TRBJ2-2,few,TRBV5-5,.,TGTGCCAGCAGCTTGGTTATGTGGAGCACCGGGGAGCTGTTTTTT,CASSLVMWSTGELFF
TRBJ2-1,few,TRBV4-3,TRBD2,TGCGCCAGCAGCCAAGCCAGCTATAGCGGGGGGGCCTACAATGAGCAGTTCTTC,CASSQASYSGGAYNEQFF
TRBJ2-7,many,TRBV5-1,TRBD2,TGCGCCAGCAGCCCCGGTTGGCTAGCGGGGCCCCTCGAGCAGTACTTC,CASSPGWLAGPLEQYF
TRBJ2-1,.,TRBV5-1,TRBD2,TGCGCCAGCAGCATCGGGACTAGCGGTGGCACCTACAATGAGCAGTTCTTC,CASSIGTSGGTYNEQFF
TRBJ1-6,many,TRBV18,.,TGTGCCAGCTCACCGACGACAGTTAATTCACCCCTCCACTTT,CASSPTTVNSPLHF
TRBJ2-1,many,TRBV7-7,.,TGTGCCAGCAGCTTAGGGACAACTCCCTCCTACAATGAGCAGTTCTTC,CASSLGTTPSYNEQFF
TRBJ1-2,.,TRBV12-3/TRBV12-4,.,TGTGCCAGCAGTTACCGCTACACCGACAGGAACTATGGCTACACCTTC,CASSYRYTDRNYGYTF
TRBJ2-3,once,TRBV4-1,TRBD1,TGCGCCAGCAGCCTGCCGGGGACAGGGCCGAGCACAGATACGCAGTATTTT,CASSLPGTGPSTDTQYF
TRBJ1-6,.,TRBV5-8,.,TGTGCCAGCAGCTTTCCCACAGATTATAATTCACCCCTCCACTTT,CASSFPTDYNSPLHF
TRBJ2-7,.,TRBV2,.,TGTGCCAGCAGAGCCGACAGGTTCTCCTACGAGCAGTACTTC,CASRADRFSYEQYF
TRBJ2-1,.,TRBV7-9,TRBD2,TGTGCCAGCAGCTTATGGCGACTAGCGAACAATGAGCAGTTCTTC,CASSLWRLANNEQFF
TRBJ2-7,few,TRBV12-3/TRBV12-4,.,TGTGCCAGCAGCTTCACTTCTGCATTCTACGAGCAGTACTTC,CASSFTSAFYEQYF
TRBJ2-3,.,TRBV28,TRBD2,TGTGCCAGCAGTACTTATATCCCGGCTAGCGGGAGGGAAGCAGATACGCAGTATTTT,CASSTYIPASGREADTQYF
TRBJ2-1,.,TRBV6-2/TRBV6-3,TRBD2,TGTGCCAGCAGTTACCCGGGAGGGCCCCCCTACAATGAGCAGTTCTTC,CASSYPGGPPYNEQFF
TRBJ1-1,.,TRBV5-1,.,TGCGCCAGCAGCTTTGGGGGACAGAACACTGAAGCTTTCTTT,CASSFGGQNTEAFF
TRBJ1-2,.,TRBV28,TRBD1,TGTGCCAGCAGTGAACGACAGGGTAGCTATGGCTACACCTTC,CASSERQGSYGYTF
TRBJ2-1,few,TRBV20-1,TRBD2,TGCAGTGCTAGACGCGGGGGGGGGCCCGAGAATGAGCAGTTCTTC,CSARRGGGPENEQFF
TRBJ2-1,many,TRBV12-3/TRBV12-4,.,TGTGCCAGCAGTTTAACACAGGGAAGTGAGCAGTTCTTC,CASSLTQGSEQFF
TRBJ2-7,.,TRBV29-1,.,TGCAGCGTTGAGACGGAAGGGGGTTGGGAGCAGTACTTC,CSVETEGGWEQYF
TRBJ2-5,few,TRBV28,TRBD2,TGTGCCAGCAGCCTACGACTAGCCCGGACGTACCAAGAGACCCAGTACTTC,CASSLRLARTYQETQYF
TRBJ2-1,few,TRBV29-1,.,TGCAGCGTTGAGGCAGAGGCCTACAATGAGCAGTTCTTC,CSVEAEAYNEQFF